This entry lists 11 T cell receptor beta chains sequenced from one sample in a study of PD-L1 blockade in urothelial cancer. Measured with immunoSEQ multiplex PCR; TCRdb has only the in-frame clones, and not every one. Seen here are 35,000 to 45,000 clones, approximately 83% observed once, and the top ten hold around 16%. Specified time point: peripheral blood 6 weeks after treatment start. Sequencing was performed on PBMCs, taken around atezolizumab (anti-PD-L1) treatment. The receptors were gathered from a man between 60 and 75 years old with urothelial cancer.

V gene TRBV5-6 combines with J gene TRBJ1-2, with D possibly being TRBD1 (5 bases). Trimming took off 1 base at V and 8 bases at J, with 15 bases between the two ends. This CDR3 contains 14 residues. The germline V gene has CDR1 SGHDT and CDR2 YYEEEE. CDR3 amino acids: CASSLPSGFRGYTF. DNA of the CDR3: TGTGCCAGCAGCTTGCCTTCAGGGTTCCGGGGCTACACCTTC.

The chain recombines TRBV30 with TRBJ1-4; 10 bases agree with TRBD1. Trimming cost V 2 bases and J 8 bases; bases outside gene matches: 5. This CDR3 is built from 14 residues. From germline, CDR1 is GTSNPN and CDR2 SVGIG (reference sequence). As DNA, the CDR3 is TGTGCCTGGAGTTGGGACAGGGGACGGGAAAAACTGTTTTTT. It codes for CAWSWDRGREKLFF.

V gene TRBV2 combines with J gene TRBJ2-7, with 9 bases identical to TRBD1. There are 16 residues in the CDR3. Germline loops: CDR1 SNHLY, CDR2 FYNNEI. The V gene end was trimmed by 7 bases and the J gene end by 3 bases; junction bases not matched to a gene: 13. CDR3 nucleotides: TGTGCCAGCACGAGAGGAGCGGGACAGGGAGTCTACGAGCAGTACTTC. This codes for CASTRGAGQGVYEQYF.

V usage is TRBV7-9 and J usage is TRBJ2-1; D may be TRBD2 (5 bases). The CDR3 is made up of 15 amino acids. From germline, CDR1 is SEHNR and CDR2 FQNEAQ (reference sequence). The V and J ends lost 5 bases and 10 bases respectively, with 21 bases between them. Here the CDR3 reads CASSLDYRRVPEQFF. The CDR3 DNA is TGTGCCAGCAGCCTCGACTACCGACGGGTGCCAGAGCAGTTCTTC.

The chain is built from TRBV18 and TRBJ1-1; 8 bases line up with TRBD1. The ends lost 4 bases at V and 4 bases at J; junction bases unmatched: 2. Germline V CDR1 and CDR2: KGHSH, LQKENI. CDR3 size: 13 residues. The CDR3 here is CASSRTGGTEAFF. In DNA form, the CDR3 reads TGTGCCAGCTCACGAACAGGGGGCACTGAAGCTTTCTTT.

V gene TRBV7-2 combines with J gene TRBJ2-7; 11 bases match TRBD2. The CDR3 contains 16 residues. With V trimmed by 5 bases and J by 1 base, 7 bases remained unmatched. Germline V gene data show CDR1 as SGHTA and CDR2 as FQGNSA. CDR3 loop: CASSANSGGASYEQYF. For the CDR3, the DNA is TGTGCCAGCAGCGCCAATAGCGGGGGGGCTTCCTACGAGCAGTACTTC.

The chain carries TRBV5-4 and TRBJ1-1, with D perhaps matching TRBD1 (6 bases). This CDR3 is 13 amino acids long. With 4 bases removed from V and 1 base from J, the gap between germline ends came to 8 bases. Germline V gene lookup returns CDR1 SGHNT and CDR2 YYREEE (reference sequence). The CDR3 sequence: CASSPQGNTEAFF. The CDR3 DNA follows: TGTGCCAGCAGCCCACAGGGGAACACTGAAGCTTTCTTT.

The chain is built from TRBV29-1 and TRBJ2-2; D is possibly TRBD1 (8 bases). Germline lookup yields CDR1 SQVTM and CDR2 ANQGSEA. V shed 7 bases and J shed 5 bases, with 17 bases lying between them. CDR3 length: 14 amino acids. The CDR3 loop reads CSARDRRGTGELFF. The CDR3 DNA follows: TGCAGCGCTCGGGACAGGCGGGGGACCGGGGAGCTGTTTTTT.

The rearrangement links TRBV5-1 to TRBJ2-2; TRBD1 aligns across 8 bases. CDR1 is SGHRS, CDR2 YFSETQ, per germline. The CDR3 covers 16 residues. V lost 2 bases and J lost 3; bases outside the gene matches: 6. In nucleotides, the CDR3 is TGCGCCAGCAGCTTAACTTCAGGGGGCTACACCGGGGAGCTGTTTTTT. This encodes CASSLTSGGYTGELFF.

The chain carries TRBV9 and TRBJ2-5; 12 bases map to TRBD1. The germline V gene has CDR1 SGDLS and CDR2 YYNGEE. CDR3 length: 18 residues. With 3 bases clipped from V and 4 bases from J, the junction kept 13 bases outside the gene matches. The CDR3 bases are TGTGCCAGCAGCGGCCCTCGAAGACCGGGACAGGGGGCAGAGACCCAGTACTTC. Its translation: CASSGPRRPGQGAETQYF.

The gene calls are TRBV19 and TRBJ1-1, with TRBD1 identical over 10 bases. The V segment lost 5 bases and the J segment 2 bases; nucleotides outside the gene matches: 5. CDR1 and CDR2 from the germline V gene are LNHDA and SQIVND (reference sequence). The CDR3 is made up of 15 amino acids. The DNA of the CDR3 is TGTGCCAGTAGTCCAAGGACAGGGGGAAACACTGAAGCTTTCTTT. Protein product: CASSPRTGGNTEAFF.